Each of the 2 T cell receptor beta chains below was sequenced from the same sample in a study of cytomegalovirus exposure and HLA in healthy donors. Use of 60 Vbeta and 13 Jbeta primers characterized the PCR. The assay was immunoSEQ multiplex PCR, and TCRdb's table has in-frame clones only and misses some. The sample has around 100,000 clones; over 65% are singletons. The sample comprised PBMCs. The receptors here all came from a man aged 25-45 years in good health and CMV-seronegative.

The V gene is TRBV25-1, the J gene TRBJ1-4; 10 bases match TRBD1. Germline trimming cut 4 bases from V and 0 bases from J; bases unmatched to any gene: 5. Per germline, CDR1 MGHDK and CDR2 SYGVNS. CDR3 size: 17 residues. DNA for the CDR3: TGTGCCAGCAGTGTACGGGACAGGGGATCAACTAATGAAAAACTGTTTTTT. This gives the protein CASSVRDRGSTNEKLFF.

The chain recombines TRBV7-9 with TRBJ2-7; TRBD1 agrees at 8 bases. Losses at the gene ends were 3 bases for V and 2 bases for J; bases not matched to a gene: 3. The CDR3 length is 14 residues. Germline V gene data show CDR1 as SEHNR and CDR2 as FQNEAQ (reference sequence). The CDR3 bases are TGTGCCAGCAGCTTTGTGACAGGGGCCTACGAGCAGTACTTC. This gives the protein CASSFVTGAYEQYF. The entire variable domain, with the rest obtained from reference TRBV7-9 and TRBJ2-7, is as follows: DTGVSQNPRHKITKRGQNVTFRCDPISEHNRLYWYRQTLGQGPEFLTYFQNEAQLEKSRLLSDRFSAERPKGSFSTLEIQRTEQGDSAMYLCASSFVTGAYEQYFGPGTRLTVT.